Below, 21 T cell receptor beta chains from the same sample are listed, as sequenced in a study of chemoradiotherapy in HPV16-positive cancers. Measured with immunoSEQ multiplex PCR; TCRdb has only the in-frame clones, and not every one. The repertoire holds about 15,000 clones, with approximately 91% as singletons. The sequences come from blood, collected from a patient who underwent chemoradiotherapy. The receptors were sampled from a human donor with HPV-associated anogenital cancer.

The chain carries TRBV11-1 and TRBJ1-4; D is uncertain. CDR3 length: 15 amino acids. V lost 1 base to trimming and J lost 0 bases, with 6 bases between them. The germline V gene has CDR1 SGHAT and CDR2 FQDESV (reference sequence). Here the CDR3 reads CASSLDRATNEKLFF. DNA of the CDR3: TGTGCCAGCAGCTTAGACAGAGCAACTAATGAAAAACTGTTTTTT.

This rearrangement joins TRBV5-1 to TRBJ2-3; TRBD2 matches at 7 bases. The length of the CDR3 is 13 residues. V dropped 8 bases and J dropped 6; count of bases not matched to a gene: 9. In germline, CDR1 is SGHRS, CDR2 YFSETQ. CDR3 nucleotides: TGCGCCAGTACCGGACTAGGAAAGGATACGCAGTATTTT. It is translated as CASTGLGKDTQYF.

The V and J genes are TRBV19 and TRBJ2-1; maybe TRBD1 (6 bases). V lost 3 bases and J lost 4, with 10 bases in between. The CDR3 covers 14 residues. The germline V gene has CDR1 LNHDA and CDR2 SQIVND (reference sequence). The DNA for the CDR3 is TGTGCCAGTAGTATGCAGGGGTTTTACAATGAGCAGTTCTTC. It encodes CASSMQGFYNEQFF.

The CDR3 sequence is CASRAEYNEQFF. CDR3 nucleotide sequence: TGCGCCAGCAGGGCGGAGTACAATGAGCAGTTCTTC. The chain joins TRBV5-1 to TRBJ2-1, with D hard to call. There are 12 residues in the CDR3. The germline V and J ends were trimmed by 5 bases and 4 bases, with 7 bases remaining between them. Germline loops: CDR1 SGHRS, CDR2 YFSETQ.

By sample share, this clone is large. The DNA for the CDR3 is TGTGCCAGCAGCCGGGGGGACACTGACACCGGGGAGCTGTTTTTT. It specifies CASSRGDTDTGELFF. The chain is built from TRBV4-2 and TRBJ2-2; D might be TRBD1 or TRBD2, each matching 6 bases. The germline gives CDR1 LGHNA, CDR2 YNFKEQ. The CDR3 loop spans 15 amino acids. V was clipped by 4 bases and J by 3 bases, with 12 bases between them.

The CDR3 DNA reads TGTGCCAGCGGGCTTAGACAGTATAATTCACCCCTCCACTTT. Protein: CASGLRQYNSPLHF. The chain links TRBV27 to TRBJ1-6; TRBD1 is a possible D gene (5 bases). The CDR3 has 14 residues. Germline CDR1 MNHEY, CDR2 SMNVEV (reference sequence). V lost 8 bases to trimming and J lost 4 bases, with 12 bases between them.

The sample holds one count of this clone. The gene calls are TRBV7-2 and TRBJ2-3; 9 nucleotides align to TRBD2. This CDR3 has 16 amino acids. Germline assignment: CDR1 SGHTA and CDR2 FQGNSA. J was trimmed by 4 bases and V by 3 bases; bases with no gene match: 8. The CDR3 region is CASSLSGGTLPDTQYF. The CDR3 DNA sequence: TGTGCCAGCAGCTTGAGCGGGGGGACCCTTCCAGATACGCAGTATTTT.

The CDR3, as DNA: TGCGCCAGCAGCTTGAGGGGGGGCATCTCCAATGAGCAGTTCTTC. It translates to CASSLRGGISNEQFF. This sequence joins TRBV5-1 and TRBJ2-1, with D possibly TRBD2 on 7 matching bases. Looked up from germline, CDR1 is SGHRS and CDR2 is YFSETQ. Trimming pared 1 base from V and 6 bases from J, leaving 14 bases between. CDR3 length: 15 amino acids.

The CDR3 spells CASSSQETQYF. The DNA for the CDR3 is TGTGCCAGCAGTTCACAAGAGACCCAGTACTTC. The rearrangement joins TRBV27 to TRBJ2-5; no reliable D call. Germline V lookup: CDR1 MNHEY, CDR2 SMNVEV (reference sequence). V shed 4 bases and J shed 2 bases, with 2 bases lying between them. The CDR3 covers 11 residues.

CDR3 protein: CASSDPPDRGGTDTQYF. CDR3 sequence (DNA): TGTGCCAGCAGTGACCCGCCCGACAGGGGAGGCACAGATACGCAGTATTTT. The J gene is TRBJ2-3, the V gene TRBV6-4, with 8 positions matching TRBD1. The CDR3 loop spans 17 amino acids. The V segment lost 2 bases and the J segment 1 base; nucleotides outside the gene matches: 8. In germline, CDR1 is MRHNA, CDR2 SNTAGT.

This chain links TRBV9 with TRBJ2-1; 7 bases line up with TRBD2. Germline values: CDR1 SGDLS, CDR2 YYNGEE. There are 16 residues in the CDR3. Trimming at V came to 0 bases and at J to 3 bases, leaving 6 bases not matched to a gene. The CDR3: CASSVDPAGIYNEQFF. CDR3 sequence (DNA): TGTGCCAGCAGCGTAGATCCAGCGGGGATCTACAATGAGCAGTTCTTC. The variable domain in full, with the rest retrieved from reference TRBV9 and TRBJ2-1, is DSGVTQTPKHLITATGQRVTLRCSPRSGDLSVYWYQQSLDQGLQFLIQYYNGEERAKGNILERFSAQQFPDLHSELNLSSLELGDSALYFCASSVDPAGIYNEQFFGPGTRLTVL.

This clone was recorded only once. The chain has TRBV2 and TRBJ2-1, with D maybe TRBD1 (5 bases). Deletions cut 4 bases from V and 4 bases from J, with 5 bases between. CDR3 size: 12 residues. The germline V gene encodes CDR1 SNHLY and CDR2 FYNNEI. The CDR3 DNA sequence: TGTGCCAGCAGTGGACAGTACAATGAGCAGTTCTTC. Protein sequence: CASSGQYNEQFF. The full variable domain, in which reference TRBV2 and TRBJ2-1 provide the parts outside the CDR3, is EPEVTQTPSHQVTQMGQEVILRCVPISNHLYFYWYRQILGQKVEFLVSFYNNEISEKSEIFDDQFSVERPDGSNFTLKIRSTKLEDSAMYFCASSGQYNEQFFGPGTRLTVL.

The CDR3 here is CASSPRTGTEAFF. Written as DNA, the CDR3 is TGTGCCAGCTCACCCAGAACAGGGACTGAAGCTTTCTTT. The chain joins TRBV18 to TRBJ1-1; maybe TRBD1 (6 bases). This CDR3 is 13 amino acids long. V gave up 3 bases and J gave up 5 bases, with 10 bases separating them. CDR1 is KGHSH, CDR2 LQKENI, per germline.

V is TRBV7-2 and J is TRBJ2-2, with D hard to call. CDR1 is SGHTA, CDR2 FQGNSA, per germline. The CDR3 extends over 13 amino acids. V lost 4 bases and J lost 2, with 5 bases in between. CDR3 nucleotide sequence: TGTGCCAGCAGCTCACGAAACACCGGGGAGCTGTTTTTT. Translated, it gives CASSSRNTGELFF. Full variable domain (remainder filled in from reference TRBV7-2 and TRBJ2-2): GAGVSQSPSNKVTEKGKDVELRCDPISGHTALYWYRQSLGQGLEFLIYFQGNSAPDKSGLPSDRFSAERTGGSVSTLTIQRTQQEDSAVYLCASSSRNTGELFFGEGSRLTVL.

The rearrangement links TRBV9 to TRBJ1-1; D unclear. CDR1 is SGDLS and CDR2 is YYNGEE in the germline V gene. With 3 bases removed from V and 5 bases from J, the gap between germline ends came to 8 bases. The CDR3 consists of 12 residues. CDR3 sequence (DNA): TGTGCCAGCAGCGCCGGGGAAACTGAAGCTTTCTTT. Encoded protein: CASSAGETEAFF. Looking up the rest from reference TRBV9 and TRBJ1-1 gives the full variable domain: DSGVTQTPKHLITATGQRVTLRCSPRSGDLSVYWYQQSLDQGLQFLIQYYNGEERAKGNILERFSAQQFPDLHSELNLSSLELGDSALYFCASSAGETEAFFGQGTRLTVV.

The chain recombines TRBV5-1 with TRBJ1-1; a weak D match, TRBD1 (5 bases). Germline V CDR1 and CDR2: SGHRS, YFSETQ. The CDR3 runs to 14 residues. V shed 4 bases and J shed 7 bases, with 17 bases lying between them. The chain's CDR3 is CASSLGRGMDEAFF. As DNA, the CDR3 is TGCGCCAGCAGCCTAGGGCGGGGGATGGATGAAGCTTTCTTT.

V usage is TRBV4-1 and J usage is TRBJ2-5; the D is unclear. V dropped 3 bases and J dropped 4 bases, with 9 bases sitting between them. The CDR3 is 13 amino acids. Germline V gene sequence: CDR1 MGHRA, CDR2 YSYEKL. The DNA for the CDR3 is TGCGCCAGCAGCCAGGAACGCGGAGAGACCCAGTACTTC. This encodes CASSQERGETQYF.

The chain joins TRBV7-9 to TRBJ1-1; D is unresolved. V dropped 5 bases and J dropped 3 bases, with 22 bases sitting between them. Per the germline V gene, CDR1 is SEHNR and CDR2 is FQNEAQ (reference sequence). The CDR3 consists of 17 residues. CDR3 sequence: CASSPSHGGRWDTEAFF. DNA of the CDR3: TGTGCCAGCAGCCCATCCCACGGTGGGCGCTGGGACACTGAAGCTTTCTTT.

The DNA for the CDR3 is TGCGCCAGCAGCTACAACCCCCGGGGACAGGTAAATCAGCCCCAGCATTTT. Residues: CASSYNPRGQVNQPQHF. V is TRBV5-1 and J is TRBJ1-5; 8 nucleotides agree with TRBD1. This CDR3 has 17 residues. Germline values: CDR1 SGHRS, CDR2 YFSETQ. V was pared by 3 bases and J by 4 bases, with 12 bases of the junction left unmatched.

V gene TRBV7-9 combines with J gene TRBJ2-5, with 12 bases lining up with TRBD2. CDR1 SEHNR and CDR2 FQNEAQ come from the germline V gene (reference sequence). V shed 4 bases, J shed 5 bases, and the junction held 8 bases outside the gene matches. This CDR3 is 16 amino acids long. The chain's CDR3 is CASSYTGLAGQETQYF. The CDR3 coding sequence is TGTGCCAGCAGCTACACCGGACTAGCGGGGCAGGAGACCCAGTACTTC.

The chain has TRBV7-2 and TRBJ1-6, with 9 bases identical to TRBD1. The CDR3 contains 17 residues. V lost 2 bases and J lost 4; bases outside the gene matches: 6. The germline V gene has CDR1 SGHTA and CDR2 FQGNSA. The CDR3 protein is CASSLTYRGLYNSPLHF. CDR3 nucleotides: TGTGCCAGCAGCTTAACGTACAGGGGGCTGTATAATTCACCCCTCCACTTT. Supplemented by reference TRBV7-2 and TRBJ1-6, the full variable domain reads GAGVSQSPSNKVTEKGKDVELRCDPISGHTALYWYRQSLGQGLEFLIYFQGNSAPDKSGLPSDRFSAERTGGSVSTLTIQRTQQEDSAVYLCASSLTYRGLYNSPLHFGNGTRLTVT.